The 10 T cell receptor beta chains below all came from one sample that was sequenced in a study of T-cell reconstitution after alpha-beta-depleted transplantation in children. Researchers prepared the TCRbeta library using unique molecular identifiers, the study reports. A single record per CDR3 protein comes from TCRdb applying MiXCR to the PCR reads. The table includes 490,000 or so distinct CDR3 sequences, approximately 13% detected once. Sequencing used PBMCs from the stem cell graft donor, obtained from the stem cell graft. These receptor sequences come from a human donor who donated a stem cell graft to a child with combined immunodeficiency.

The table lists this clonotype with many counts. The J gene is TRBJ2-7, the V gene TRBV20-1; D unclear. V lost 1 base and J 5 bases, leaving 15 bases between the germline ends. This CDR3 spans 14 amino acids. CDR1 and CDR2 from the germline V gene are DFQATT and SNEGSKA (reference sequence). The CDR3 is CSARGPFWIDEQYF. The CDR3 DNA sequence: TGCAGTGCTAGAGGGCCCTTTTGGATCGACGAGCAGTACTTC.

The chain recombines TRBV20-1 with TRBJ2-1, with D uncertain. Trimming left V 2 bases short and J 4 bases short, with 6 bases between. The germline CDR1 and CDR2 sequences are DFQATT and SNEGSKA (reference sequence). The CDR3 has 12 amino acids. The DNA of the CDR3 is TGCAGTGCTAGATGGGGATACAATGAGCAGTTCTTC. Translated, it gives CSARWGYNEQFF.

This clonotype was seen a few times. The chain uses TRBV7-8 and TRBJ2-3; D could derive from TRBD1 or TRBD2 (6 bases each). The CDR3 extends over 18 amino acids. In germline, CDR1 is SGHVS, CDR2 FQNEAQ. The V and J ends lost 2 bases and 0 bases respectively, with 18 bases between them. The CDR3 loop reads CASSLPRGDLLSTDTQYF. The CDR3 coding sequence is TGTGCCAGCAGCTTACCTAGGGGGGACCTACTTAGCACAGATACGCAGTATTTT.

The V and J genes are TRBV11-2 and TRBJ2-3, with a tentative D call TRBD1 (6 bases). CDR3 size: 15 residues. Germline CDR1 is SGHAT and CDR2 is FQNNGV. Between the trimmed V and J ends, which lost 1 base and 7 bases, there was a span of 15 bases. The CDR3, as DNA: TGTGCCAGCAGCTTAGGGGGGCGCACGGGGAATACGCAGTATTTT. Translation gives CASSLGGRTGNTQYF.

The chain couples TRBV5-6 to TRBJ2-1; TRBD2 is a possible D gene (6 bases). The CDR3 is made up of 15 amino acids. Trimming took off 0 bases at V and 3 bases at J, with 10 bases between the two ends. Germline-derived CDR1 and CDR2 are SGHDT and YYEEEE. The CDR3 sequence is CASSLAGEFYNEQFF. For the CDR3, the DNA is TGTGCCAGCAGCTTGGCGGGGGAATTCTACAATGAGCAGTTCTTC.

J is TRBJ2-1 and V is TRBV7-4; D is ambiguous. Germline CDR1 reads SGHVT; CDR2 reads SQSDAQ. The V end was cut by 1 base, the J end by 4 bases, with 11 bases between. The CDR3 spans 15 residues. The CDR3: CASSLELGSYNEQFF. DNA for the CDR3: TGTGCCAGCAGCTTAGAGTTAGGCAGTTACAATGAGCAGTTCTTC. The variable domain in full, with the rest retrieved from reference TRBV7-4 and TRBJ2-1, is GAGVSQSPRYKVAKRGRDVALRCDSISGHVTLYWYRQTLGQGSEVLTYSQSDAQRDKSGRPSGRFSAERPERSVSTLKIQRTEQGDSAVYLCASSLELGSYNEQFFGPGTRLTVL.

This clonotype occurred a few times. The CDR3 spells CASSLAGQGKRDYGYTF. CDR3 nucleotide sequence: TGCGCCAGCAGCTTGGCTGGACAGGGAAAGAGGGACTATGGCTACACCTTC. The chain has TRBV5-1 and TRBJ1-2; 8 bases are shared with TRBD1. The J segment lost 3 bases and the V segment lost 0 bases, leaving 10 bases of the junction unmatched. The CDR3 totals 17 residues. CDR1 and CDR2 from the germline V gene are SGHRS and YFSETQ.

This clonotype was observed a few times. J is TRBJ2-5 and V is TRBV6-1; perhaps TRBD2 as D (7 bases). Trimming removed 7 bases at V and 5 bases at J, with 14 bases between. The CDR3 sequence is 13 residues long. The V gene's germline CDR1 is MNHNS and CDR2 SASEGT. Written as DNA, the CDR3 is TGTGCCAGCAATCAAGGGAGGGGGGAGACCCAGTACTTC. As protein: CASNQGRGETQYF.

The chain's CDR3 is CSALTAAGVNEQFF. Here the CDR3 DNA reads TGCAGTGCCTTGACTGCGGCGGGAGTCAATGAGCAGTTCTTC. The chain is built from TRBV20-1 and TRBJ2-1, with 7 bases that match TRBD2. CDR1 DFQATT and CDR2 SNEGSKA come from the germline V gene (reference sequence). V lost 6 bases to trimming and J lost 6 bases; unmatched junction nucleotides: 11. The CDR3 extends over 14 amino acids.

The sample holds many counts of this clonotype. CDR3 sequence: CASSLGIGTNYGYTF. The CDR3 region has the DNA TGTGCCAGCAGCTTAGGCATAGGCACTAACTATGGCTACACCTTC. V and J are TRBV7-2 and TRBJ1-2, with unresolved D. V was shortened by 1 base and J by 0 bases, with 9 bases between the two germline ends. The V gene's germline CDR1 is SGHTA and CDR2 FQGNSA. This CDR3 has 15 amino acids.